Sequencing of this T cell receptor (beta chain) was carried out in a study of blood T cells in healthy people across ages. In its sample, this clonotype was seen once. Sample-barcoded 5' priming and a J-beta primer mix drove a second PCR of 7 to 11 cycles. In TCRdb, the 5' RACE reads were re-called with MiXCR into one record per CDR3 protein. The sample records about 1.8 million distinct CDR3 sequences, roughly 50% being singletons. Germline trimming cut 0 bases from V and 12 bases from J; bases unmatched to any gene: 12. Germline lookup yields CDR1 SGHDT and CDR2 YYEEEE. This CDR3 is built from 15 residues.

The sample consisted of blood. This receptor was identified in a woman in her thirties or forties in good health. The chain employs TRBV5-6 and TRBJ2-1; 7 bases are shared with TRBD1. The CDR3 reads CASSLGQGTRSGQFF. The CDR3 DNA reads as TGTGCCAGCAGCTTGGGACAGGGCACTAGGAGTGGGCAGTTCTTC. The full variable domain, with the rest looked up from reference TRBV5-6 and TRBJ2-1, is DAGVTQSPTHLIKTRGQQVTLRCSPKSGHDTVSWYQQALGQGPQFIFQYYEEEERQRGNFPDRFSGHQFPNYSSELNVNALLLGDSALYLCASSLGQGTRSGQFFGPGTRLTVL.